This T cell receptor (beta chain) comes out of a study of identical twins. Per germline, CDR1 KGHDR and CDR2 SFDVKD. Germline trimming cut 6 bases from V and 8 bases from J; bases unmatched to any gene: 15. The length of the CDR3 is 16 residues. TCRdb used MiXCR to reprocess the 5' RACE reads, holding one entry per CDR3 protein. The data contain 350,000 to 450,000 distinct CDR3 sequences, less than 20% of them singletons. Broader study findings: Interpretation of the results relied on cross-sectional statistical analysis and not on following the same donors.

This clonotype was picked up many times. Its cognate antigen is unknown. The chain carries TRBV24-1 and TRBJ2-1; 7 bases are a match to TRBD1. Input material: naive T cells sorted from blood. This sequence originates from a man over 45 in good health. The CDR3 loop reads CATSTQGRRISHEQFF. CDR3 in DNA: TGTGCCACCAGTACACAGGGGCGTCGTATCTCCCATGAGCAGTTCTTC.